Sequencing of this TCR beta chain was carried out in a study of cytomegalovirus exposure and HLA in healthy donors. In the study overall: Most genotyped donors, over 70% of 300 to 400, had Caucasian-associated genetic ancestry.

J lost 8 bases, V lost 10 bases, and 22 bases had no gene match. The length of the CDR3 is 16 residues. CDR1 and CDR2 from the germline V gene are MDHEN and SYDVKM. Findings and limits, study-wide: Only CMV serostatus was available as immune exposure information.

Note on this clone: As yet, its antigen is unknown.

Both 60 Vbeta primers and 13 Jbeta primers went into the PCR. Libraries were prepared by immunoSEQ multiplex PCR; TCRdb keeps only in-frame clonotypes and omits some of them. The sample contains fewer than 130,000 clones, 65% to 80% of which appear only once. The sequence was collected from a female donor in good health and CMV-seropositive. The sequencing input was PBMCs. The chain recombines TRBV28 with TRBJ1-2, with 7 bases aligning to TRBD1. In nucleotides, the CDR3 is TGTGCCACGCATCCCGGGACAGTCCTTTTCTATGGAGGCTACACCTTC. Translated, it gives CATHPGTVLFYGGYTF.